This TCR beta chain derives from a study of graft-versus-host responses after intestinal transplantation. Points on this clone: Antigen specificity is unknown.

Sequencing was performed with immunoSEQ multiplex PCR; in TCRdb, only in-frame clones are kept and a portion is missing. The table lists tens of thousands of clones, less than 90% of them singletons, with more than 0.25% in the top ten. The sample in question was unstimulated CD4+ T cells sorted from spleen or lymph node cells, obtained before transplant. This sequence originates from a human donor who was the organ donor for an intestinal transplant.

The CDR3 is CASSPIGRGQSEQYF. As DNA, the CDR3 is TGTGCCAGCAGTCCGATCGGCAGGGGGCAGAGCGAGCAGTACTTC. The genes are TRBV27 and TRBJ2-7; TRBD1 aligns across 8 bases. In germline, CDR1 is MNHEY, CDR2 SMNVEV (reference sequence). The CDR3 covers 15 residues. V lost 5 bases to trimming and J lost 6 bases; unmatched junction nucleotides: 12.